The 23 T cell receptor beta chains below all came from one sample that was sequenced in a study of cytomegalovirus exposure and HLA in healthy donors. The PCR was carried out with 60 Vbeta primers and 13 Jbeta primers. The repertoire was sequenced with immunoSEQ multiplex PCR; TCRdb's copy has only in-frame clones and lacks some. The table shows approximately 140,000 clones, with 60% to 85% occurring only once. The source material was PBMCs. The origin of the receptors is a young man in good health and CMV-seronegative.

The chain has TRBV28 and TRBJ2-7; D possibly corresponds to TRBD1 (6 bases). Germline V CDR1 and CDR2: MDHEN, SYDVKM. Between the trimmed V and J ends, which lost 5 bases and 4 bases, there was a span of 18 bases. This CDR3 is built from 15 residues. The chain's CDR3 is CASSAGVGVFYEQYF. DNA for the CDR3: TGTGCCAGCAGTGCAGGGGTGGGGGTTTTTTACGAGCAGTACTTC.

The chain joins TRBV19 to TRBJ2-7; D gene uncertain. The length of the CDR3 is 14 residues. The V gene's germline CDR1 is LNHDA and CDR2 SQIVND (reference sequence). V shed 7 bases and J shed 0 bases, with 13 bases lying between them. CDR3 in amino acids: CASKELTNSYEQYF. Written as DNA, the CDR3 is TGTGCCAGTAAGGAGCTAACTAACTCCTACGAGCAGTACTTC.

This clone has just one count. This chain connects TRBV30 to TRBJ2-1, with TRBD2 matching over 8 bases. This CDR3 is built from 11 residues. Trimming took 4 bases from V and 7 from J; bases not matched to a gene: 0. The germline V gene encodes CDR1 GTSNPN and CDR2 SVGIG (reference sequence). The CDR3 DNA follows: TGTGCCTGGAAGCGGGGGAATGAGCAGTTCTTC. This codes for CAWKRGNEQFF.

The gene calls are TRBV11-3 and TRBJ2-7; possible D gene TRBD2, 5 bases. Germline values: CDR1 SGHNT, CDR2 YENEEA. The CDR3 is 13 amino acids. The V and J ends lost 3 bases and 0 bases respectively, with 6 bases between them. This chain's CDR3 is CASSFGDSYEQYF. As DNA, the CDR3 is TGTGCCAGCAGCTTCGGGGACTCCTACGAGCAGTACTTC. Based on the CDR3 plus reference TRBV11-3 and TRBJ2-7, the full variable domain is EAGVVQSPRYKIIEKKQPVAFWCNPISGHNTLYWYLQNLGQGPELLIRYENEEAVDDSQLPKDRFSAERLKGVDSTLKIQPAELGDSAVYLCASSFGDSYEQYFGPGTRLTVT.

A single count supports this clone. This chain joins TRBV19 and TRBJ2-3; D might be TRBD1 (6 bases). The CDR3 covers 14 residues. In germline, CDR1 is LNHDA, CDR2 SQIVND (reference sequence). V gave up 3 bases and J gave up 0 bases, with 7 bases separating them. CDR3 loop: CASSIRGSTDTQYF. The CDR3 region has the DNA TGTGCCAGTAGTATCAGGGGCAGCACAGATACGCAGTATTTT. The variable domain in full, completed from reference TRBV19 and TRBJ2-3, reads DGGITQSPKYLFRKEGQNVTLSCEQNLNHDAMYWYRQDPGQGLRLIYYSQIVNDFQKGDIAEGYSVSREKKESFPLTVTSAQKNPTAFYLCASSIRGSTDTQYFGPGTRLTVL.

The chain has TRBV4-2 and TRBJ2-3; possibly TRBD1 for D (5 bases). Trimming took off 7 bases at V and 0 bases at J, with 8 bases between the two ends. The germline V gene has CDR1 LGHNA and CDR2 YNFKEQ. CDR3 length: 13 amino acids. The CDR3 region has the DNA TGTGCCAGCACATGGGGCAGCACAGATACGCAGTATTTT. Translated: CASTWGSTDTQYF.

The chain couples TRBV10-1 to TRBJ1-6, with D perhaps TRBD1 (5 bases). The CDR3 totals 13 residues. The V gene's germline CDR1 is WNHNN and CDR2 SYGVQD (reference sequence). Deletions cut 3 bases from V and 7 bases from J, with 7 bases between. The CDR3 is CASSDQGNSPLHF. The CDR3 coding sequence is TGCGCCAGCAGTGACCAGGGAAATTCACCCCTCCACTTT.

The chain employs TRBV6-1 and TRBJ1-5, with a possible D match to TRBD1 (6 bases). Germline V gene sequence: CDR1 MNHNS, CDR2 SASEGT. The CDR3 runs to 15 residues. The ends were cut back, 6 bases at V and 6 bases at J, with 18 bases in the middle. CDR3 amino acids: CASRPITGIRQPQHF. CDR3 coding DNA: TGTGCCAGCAGACCCATTACAGGGATTCGTCAGCCCCAGCATTTT.

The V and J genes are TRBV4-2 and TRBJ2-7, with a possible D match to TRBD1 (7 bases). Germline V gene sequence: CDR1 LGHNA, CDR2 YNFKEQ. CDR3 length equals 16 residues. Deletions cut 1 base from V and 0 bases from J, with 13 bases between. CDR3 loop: CASSQASRDSSYEQYF. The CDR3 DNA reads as TGTGCCAGCAGCCAAGCTTCGCGGGACAGCTCCTACGAGCAGTACTTC.

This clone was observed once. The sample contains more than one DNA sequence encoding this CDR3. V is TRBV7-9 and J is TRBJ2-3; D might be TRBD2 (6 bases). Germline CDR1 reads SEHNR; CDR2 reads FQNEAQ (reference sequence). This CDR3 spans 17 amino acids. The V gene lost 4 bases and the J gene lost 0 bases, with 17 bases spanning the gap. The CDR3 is CASSSPGTPSSTDTQYF. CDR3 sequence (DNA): TGTGCCAGCAGCTCACCTGGGACTCCTTCTAGCACAGATACGCAGTATTTT.

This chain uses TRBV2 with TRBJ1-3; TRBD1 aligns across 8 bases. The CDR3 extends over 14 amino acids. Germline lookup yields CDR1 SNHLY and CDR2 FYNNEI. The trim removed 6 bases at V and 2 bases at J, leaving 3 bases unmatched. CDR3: CASSGQGAGNTIYF. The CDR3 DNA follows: TGTGCCAGCAGCGGACAGGGCGCTGGAAACACCATATATTTT.

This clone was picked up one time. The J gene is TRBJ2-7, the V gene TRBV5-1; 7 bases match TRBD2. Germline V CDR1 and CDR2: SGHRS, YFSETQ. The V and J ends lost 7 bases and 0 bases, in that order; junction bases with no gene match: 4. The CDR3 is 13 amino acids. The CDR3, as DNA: TGCGCCAGCGGGGGGGGGAGCTCCTACGAGCAGTACTTC. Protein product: CASGGGSSYEQYF. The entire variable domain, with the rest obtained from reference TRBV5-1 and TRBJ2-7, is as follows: KAGVTQTPRYLIKTRGQQVTLSCSPISGHRSVSWYQQTPGQGLQFLFEYFSETQRNKGNFPGRFSGRQFSNSRSEMNVSTLELGDSALYLCASGGGSSYEQYFGPGTRLTVT.

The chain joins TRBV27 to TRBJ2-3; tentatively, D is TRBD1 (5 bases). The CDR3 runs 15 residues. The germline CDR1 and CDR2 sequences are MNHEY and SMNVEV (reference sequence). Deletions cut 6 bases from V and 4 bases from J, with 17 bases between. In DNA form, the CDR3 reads TGTGCCAGCAGGGGGCGGCGAGCCAGAGCAGATACGCAGTATTTT. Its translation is CASRGRRARADTQYF.

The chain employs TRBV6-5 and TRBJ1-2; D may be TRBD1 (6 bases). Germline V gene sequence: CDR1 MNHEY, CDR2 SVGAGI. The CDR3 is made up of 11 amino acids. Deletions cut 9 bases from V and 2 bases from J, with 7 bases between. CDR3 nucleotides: TGTGCCAGTGGGGGCAACTATGGCTACACCTTC. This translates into CASGGNYGYTF.

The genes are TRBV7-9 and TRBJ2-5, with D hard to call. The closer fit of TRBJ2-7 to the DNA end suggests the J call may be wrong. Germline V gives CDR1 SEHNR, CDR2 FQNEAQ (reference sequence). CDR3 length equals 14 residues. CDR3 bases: TGTGCCAGCAGCTTAGTACCATCTCCCTACGAGCAGTACTTC. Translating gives CASSLVPSPYEQYF.

The CDR3 DNA follows: TGTGCCAGTAGTATGACGATGGTAGGGGTCGGTGGTACTGAAGCTTTCTTT. It yields the protein CASSMTMVGVGGTEAFF. V and J are TRBV19 and TRBJ1-1, with D perhaps matching TRBD1 (5 bases). The V gene's germline CDR1 is LNHDA and CDR2 SQIVND (reference sequence). The V end lost 3 bases, the J end lost 5 bases, and 22 bases lay between the germline ends. There are 17 residues in the CDR3. The full variable domain, in which reference TRBV19 and TRBJ1-1 provide the parts outside the CDR3, is DGGITQSPKYLFRKEGQNVTLSCEQNLNHDAMYWYRQDPGQGLRLIYYSQIVNDFQKGDIAEGYSVSREKKESFPLTVTSAQKNPTAFYLCASSMTMVGVGGTEAFFGQGTRLTVV.

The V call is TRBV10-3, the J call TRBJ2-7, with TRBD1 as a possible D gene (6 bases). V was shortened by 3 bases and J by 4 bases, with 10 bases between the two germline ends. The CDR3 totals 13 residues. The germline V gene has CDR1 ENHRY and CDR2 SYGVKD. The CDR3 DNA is TGTGCCATCAGTGAAGGGGGTTGGTACGAGCAGTACTTC. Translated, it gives CAISEGGWYEQYF.

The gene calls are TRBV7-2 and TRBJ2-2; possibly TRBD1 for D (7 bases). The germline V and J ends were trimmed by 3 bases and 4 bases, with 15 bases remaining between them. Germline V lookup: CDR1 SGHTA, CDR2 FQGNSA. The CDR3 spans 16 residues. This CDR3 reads CASSFGGGRVTGELFF. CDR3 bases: TGTGCCAGCAGCTTCGGAGGGGGCAGGGTCACCGGGGAGCTGTTTTTT. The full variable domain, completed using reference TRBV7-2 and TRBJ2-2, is GAGVSQSPSNKVTEKGKDVELRCDPISGHTALYWYRQSLGQGLEFLIYFQGNSAPDKSGLPSDRFSAERTGGSVSTLTIQRTQQEDSAVYLCASSFGGGRVTGELFFGEGSRLTVL.

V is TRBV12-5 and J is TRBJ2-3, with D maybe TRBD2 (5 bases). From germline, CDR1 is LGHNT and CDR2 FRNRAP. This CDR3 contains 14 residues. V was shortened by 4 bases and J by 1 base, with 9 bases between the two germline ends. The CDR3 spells CASGSGVGTDTQYF. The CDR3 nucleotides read TGTGCTAGTGGTTCCGGGGTCGGCACAGATACGCAGTATTTT.

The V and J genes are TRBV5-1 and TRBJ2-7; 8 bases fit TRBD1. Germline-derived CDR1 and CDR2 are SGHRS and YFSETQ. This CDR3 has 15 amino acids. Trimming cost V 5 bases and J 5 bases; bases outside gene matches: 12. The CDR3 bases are TGCGCCAGCAGACCCTTTTCGGACAGGGTGAACGAGCAGTACTTC. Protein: CASRPFSDRVNEQYF.

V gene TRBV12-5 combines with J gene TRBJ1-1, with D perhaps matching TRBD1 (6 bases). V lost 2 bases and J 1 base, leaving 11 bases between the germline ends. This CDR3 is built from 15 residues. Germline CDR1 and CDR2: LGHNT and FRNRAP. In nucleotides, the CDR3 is TGTGCTAGTGGTTTGACCGGACAGCCGAACACTGAAGCTTTCTTT. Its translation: CASGLTGQPNTEAFF.

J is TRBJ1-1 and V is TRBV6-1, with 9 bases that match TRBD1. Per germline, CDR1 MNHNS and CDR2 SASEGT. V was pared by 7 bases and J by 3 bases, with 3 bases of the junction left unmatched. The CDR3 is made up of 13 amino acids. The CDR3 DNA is TGTGCCAGCAAGGACAGGGGTGACACTGAAGCTTTCTTT. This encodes CASKDRGDTEAFF.

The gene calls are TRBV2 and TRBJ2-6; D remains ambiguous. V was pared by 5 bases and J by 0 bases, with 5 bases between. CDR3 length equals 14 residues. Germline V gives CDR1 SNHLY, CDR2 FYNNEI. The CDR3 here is CASSRDSGANVLTF. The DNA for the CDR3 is TGTGCCAGCAGTCGAGACTCTGGGGCCAACGTCCTGACTTTC. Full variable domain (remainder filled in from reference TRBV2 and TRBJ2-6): EPEVTQTPSHQVTQMGQEVILRCVPISNHLYFYWYRQILGQKVEFLVSFYNNEISEKSEIFDDQFSVERPDGSNFTLKIRSTKLEDSAMYFCASSRDSGANVLTFGAGSRLTVL.